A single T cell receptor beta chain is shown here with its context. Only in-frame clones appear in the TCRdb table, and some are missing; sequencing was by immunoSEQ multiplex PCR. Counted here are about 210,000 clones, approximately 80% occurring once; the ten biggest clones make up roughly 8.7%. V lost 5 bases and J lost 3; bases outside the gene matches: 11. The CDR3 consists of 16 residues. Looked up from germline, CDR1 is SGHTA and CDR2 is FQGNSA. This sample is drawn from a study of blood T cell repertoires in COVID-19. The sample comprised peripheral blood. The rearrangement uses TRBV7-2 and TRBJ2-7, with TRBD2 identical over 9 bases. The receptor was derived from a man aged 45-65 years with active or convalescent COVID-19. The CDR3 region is CASSPPGGGRGYEQYF. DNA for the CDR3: TGTGCCAGCAGCCCCCCGGGCGGCGGGAGGGGCTACGAGCAGTACTTC.